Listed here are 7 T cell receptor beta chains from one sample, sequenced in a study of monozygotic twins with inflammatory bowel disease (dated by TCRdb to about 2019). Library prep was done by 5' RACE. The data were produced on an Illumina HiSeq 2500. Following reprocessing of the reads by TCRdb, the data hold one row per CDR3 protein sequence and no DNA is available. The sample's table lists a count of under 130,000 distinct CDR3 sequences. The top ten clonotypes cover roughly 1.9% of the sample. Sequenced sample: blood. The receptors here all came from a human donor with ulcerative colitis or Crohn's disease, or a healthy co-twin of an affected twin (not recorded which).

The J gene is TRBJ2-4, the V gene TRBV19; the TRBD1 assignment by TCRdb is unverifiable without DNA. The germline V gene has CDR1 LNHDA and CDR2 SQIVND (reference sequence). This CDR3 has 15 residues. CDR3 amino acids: CASSRTDRGYDMQYF.

CDR3 sequence: CANGAGLSYEQYF. This chain connects TRBV10-3 to TRBJ2-7; TCRdb picks TRBD1, but there is no DNA to check that call. Looked up from germline, CDR1 is ENHRY and CDR2 is SYGVKD. The CDR3 totals 13 residues.

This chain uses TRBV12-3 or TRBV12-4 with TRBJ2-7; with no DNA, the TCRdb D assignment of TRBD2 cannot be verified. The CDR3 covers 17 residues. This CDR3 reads CASTPRLAGGITYEQYF.

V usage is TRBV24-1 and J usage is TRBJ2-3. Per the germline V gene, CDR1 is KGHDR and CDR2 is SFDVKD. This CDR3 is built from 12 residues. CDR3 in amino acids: CATSDQADTQYF.

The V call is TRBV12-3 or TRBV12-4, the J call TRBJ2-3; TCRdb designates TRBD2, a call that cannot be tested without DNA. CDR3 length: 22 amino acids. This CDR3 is CASSLRLRRLLAGPHGPDTQYF.

The CDR3 spells CASSFLRNIQYF. The rearrangement uses TRBV12-3 or TRBV12-4 and TRBJ2-4. The CDR3 has 12 residues.

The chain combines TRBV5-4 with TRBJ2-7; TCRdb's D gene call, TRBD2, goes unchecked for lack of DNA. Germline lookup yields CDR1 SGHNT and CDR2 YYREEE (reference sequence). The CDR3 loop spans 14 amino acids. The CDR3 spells CASSPSGRDYEQYF.